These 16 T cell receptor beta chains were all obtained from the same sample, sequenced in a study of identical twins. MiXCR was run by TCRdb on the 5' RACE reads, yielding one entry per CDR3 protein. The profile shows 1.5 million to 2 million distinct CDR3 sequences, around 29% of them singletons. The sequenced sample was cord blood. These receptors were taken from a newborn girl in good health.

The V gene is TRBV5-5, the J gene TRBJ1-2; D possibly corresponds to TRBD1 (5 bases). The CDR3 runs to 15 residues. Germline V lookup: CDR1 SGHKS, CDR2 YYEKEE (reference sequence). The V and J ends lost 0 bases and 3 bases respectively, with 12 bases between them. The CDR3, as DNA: TGTGCCAGCAGCTTGGCTTCAAGACAGTACTATGGCTACACCTTC. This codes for CASSLASRQYYGYTF.

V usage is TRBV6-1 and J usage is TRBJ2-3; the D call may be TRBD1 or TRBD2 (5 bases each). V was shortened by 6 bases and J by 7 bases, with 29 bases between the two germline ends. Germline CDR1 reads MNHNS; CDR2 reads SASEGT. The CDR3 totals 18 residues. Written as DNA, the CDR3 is TGTGCCAGCAGCCAGAGTCCGCCTAAGACAGCGGCTTTTTATACGCAGTATTTT. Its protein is CASSQSPPKTAAFYTQYF.

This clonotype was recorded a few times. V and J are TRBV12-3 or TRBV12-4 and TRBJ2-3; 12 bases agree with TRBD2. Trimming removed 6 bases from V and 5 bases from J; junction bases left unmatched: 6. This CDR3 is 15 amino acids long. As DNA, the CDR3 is TGTGCCAGCAGCCCGACTAGCGGGAGACAAGATACGCAGTATTTT. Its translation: CASSPTSGRQDTQYF.

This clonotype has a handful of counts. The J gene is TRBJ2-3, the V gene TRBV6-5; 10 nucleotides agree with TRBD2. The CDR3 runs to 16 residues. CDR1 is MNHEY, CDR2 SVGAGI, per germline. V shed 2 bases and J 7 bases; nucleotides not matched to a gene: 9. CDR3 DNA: TGTGCCAGCAGTTACAGACCGGGACTAGCGACTCATACGCAGTATTTT. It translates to CASSYRPGLATHTQYF.

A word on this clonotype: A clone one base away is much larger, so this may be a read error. The CDR3 nucleotides read TGTGCCAGCGGTTTAGGGATTTACTATGGCTACACCTTC. Protein product: CASGLGIYYGYTF. The rearrangement links TRBV12-3 or TRBV12-4 to TRBJ1-2; no reliable D call. This CDR3 region has 13 residues.

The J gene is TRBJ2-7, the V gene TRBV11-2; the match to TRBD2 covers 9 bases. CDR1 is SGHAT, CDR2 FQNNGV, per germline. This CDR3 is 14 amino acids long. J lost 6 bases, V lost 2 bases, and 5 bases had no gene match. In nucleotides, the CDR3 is TGTGCCAGCAGCTTACGGAGCGGGGGGCCCGAGCAGTACTTC. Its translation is CASSLRSGGPEQYF.

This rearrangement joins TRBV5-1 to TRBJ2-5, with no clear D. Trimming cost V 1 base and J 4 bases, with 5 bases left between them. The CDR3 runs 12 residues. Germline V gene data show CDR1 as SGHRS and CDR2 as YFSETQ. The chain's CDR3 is CASSLKRETQYF. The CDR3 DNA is TGCGCCAGCAGCTTGAAGAGAGAGACCCAGTACTTC.

CDR3 sequence reads: CAISGRDSQETQYF. The DNA for the CDR3 is TGTGCCATCAGTGGCCGGGACAGCCAAGAGACCCAGTACTTC. The rearrangement joins TRBV10-3 to TRBJ2-5; 7 bases are a match to TRBD1. The CDR3 contains 14 residues. V lost 4 bases, J lost 1 base, and 3 bases stayed unmatched. CDR1 is ENHRY, CDR2 SYGVKD, per germline.

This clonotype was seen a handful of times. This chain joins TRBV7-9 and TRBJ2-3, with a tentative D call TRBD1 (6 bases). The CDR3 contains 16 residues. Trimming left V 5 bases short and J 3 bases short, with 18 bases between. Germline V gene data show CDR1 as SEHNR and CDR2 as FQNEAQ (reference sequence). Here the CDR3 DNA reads TGTGCCAGCAGCACGTGGGGGCGAGGGCATACAGATACGCAGTATTTT. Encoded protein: CASSTWGRGHTDTQYF. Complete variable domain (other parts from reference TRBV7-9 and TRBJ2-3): DTGVSQNPRHKITKRGQNVTFRCDPISEHNRLYWYRQTLGQGPEFLTYFQNEAQLEKSRLLSDRFSAERPKGSFSTLEIQRTEQGDSAMYLCASSTWGRGHTDTQYFGPGTRLTVL.

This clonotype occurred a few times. The CDR3 coding sequence is TGTGCCAGCAGTCCCCGGGTTAACAATGAGCAGTTCTTC. Its translation: CASSPRVNNEQFF. This chain joins TRBV28 and TRBJ2-1, with D uncertain. V lost 5 bases and J 5 bases, leaving 10 bases between the germline ends. The CDR3 has 13 residues. Germline V gene data show CDR1 as MDHEN and CDR2 as SYDVKM. Drawing the rest from reference TRBV28 and TRBJ2-1, the complete variable domain is DVKVTQSSRYLVKRTGEKVFLECVQDMDHENMFWYRQDPGLGLRLIYFSYDVKMKEKGDIPEGYSVSREKKERFSLILESASTNQTSMYLCASSPRVNNEQFFGPGTRLTVL.

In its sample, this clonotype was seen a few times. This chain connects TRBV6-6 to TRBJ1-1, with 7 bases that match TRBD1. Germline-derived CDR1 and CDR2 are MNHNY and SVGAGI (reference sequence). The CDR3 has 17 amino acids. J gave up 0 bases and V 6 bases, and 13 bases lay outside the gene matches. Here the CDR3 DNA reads TGTGCCAGCAGCCCCTTGACAGGGATTAATATGAACACTGAAGCTTTCTTT. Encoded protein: CASSPLTGINMNTEAFF.

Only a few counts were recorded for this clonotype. CDR3 sequence: CASSLEGSLPKNIQYF. The CDR3, as DNA: TGTGCCAGCAGCTTAGAAGGCAGCCTCCCCAAAAACATTCAGTACTTC. The chain employs TRBV11-1 and TRBJ2-4; unclear D gene. Per germline, CDR1 SGHAT and CDR2 FQDESV (reference sequence). V gave up 1 base and J gave up 2 bases, with 12 bases separating them. The CDR3 sequence is 16 residues long.

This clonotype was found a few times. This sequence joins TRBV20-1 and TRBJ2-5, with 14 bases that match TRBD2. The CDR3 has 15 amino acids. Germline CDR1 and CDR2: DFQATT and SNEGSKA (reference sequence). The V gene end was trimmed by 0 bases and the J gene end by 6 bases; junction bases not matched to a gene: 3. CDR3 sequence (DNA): TGCAGTGCTAGAGAGGGACTAGCGGGGGTAAAGACCCAGTACTTC. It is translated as CSAREGLAGVKTQYF.

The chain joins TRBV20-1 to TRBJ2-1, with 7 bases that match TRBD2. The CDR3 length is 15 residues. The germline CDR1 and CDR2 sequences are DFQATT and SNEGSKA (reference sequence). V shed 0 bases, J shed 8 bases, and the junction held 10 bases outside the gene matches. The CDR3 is CSARDLAGVTDEQFF. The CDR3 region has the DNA TGCAGTGCTAGAGATCTGGCGGGAGTGACCGATGAGCAGTTCTTC.

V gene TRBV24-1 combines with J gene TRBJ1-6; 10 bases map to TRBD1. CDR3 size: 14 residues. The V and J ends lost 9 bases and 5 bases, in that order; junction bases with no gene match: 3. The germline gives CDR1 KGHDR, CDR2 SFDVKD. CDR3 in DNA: TGTGCCACCCGGGACAGGGGTGATAATTCACCCCTCCACTTT. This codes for CATRDRGDNSPLHF.

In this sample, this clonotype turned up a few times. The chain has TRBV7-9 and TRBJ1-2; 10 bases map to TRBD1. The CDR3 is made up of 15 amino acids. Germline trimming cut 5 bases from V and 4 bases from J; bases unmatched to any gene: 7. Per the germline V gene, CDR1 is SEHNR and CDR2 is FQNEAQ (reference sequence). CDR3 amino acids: CASSLGTGAGYGYTF. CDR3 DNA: TGTGCCAGCAGCCTAGGGACAGGGGCTGGCTATGGCTACACCTTC.